The source of this TCR beta chain is a study of T-cell memory formation after mild COVID-19. The TCR alpha and TCR beta cDNA libraries, bearing sample barcodes and UMIs, were generated by 5'RACE using constant-segment primers. Using its own MiXCR run on the 5' RACE reads, TCRdb lists one record per CDR3 protein. The sample consists of about half a million distinct CDR3 sequences, roughly 20% of them appearing once. The CDR3 has 15 amino acids. From germline, CDR1 is SQVTM and CDR2 ANQGSEA. The table lists this clonotype with a count of one. The junction and the germline gene differ at one end; a read error may be behind it.

The chain joins TRBV29-1 to TRBJ1-1; D may be TRBD1 (5 bases). What was sequenced was PBMCs or a T cell subset sorted from them (not recorded which). The sequence derives from an adult woman who had mild COVID-19 (a few samples of this study predate the infection). Cell type and time point are not known. The CDR3 bases are TGCAGCATTGAAGTTGGGACCTACATGAACACTGAAGCTTTCTTT. It is translated as CSIEVGTYMNTEAFF.